This entry lists 18 T cell receptor beta chains sequenced from one sample in a study of CD8+ T cells in alopecia areata (dated by TCRdb to the late 2010s). Read against the paper, the sample's treatment or condition label means: oral pan-JAK inhibitor, 5-10 mg twice daily. The library was built by means of the immunoSEQ multiplex PCR assay. For TCR sequencing, RNA was extracted from every sample and reverse transcribed into cDNA to serve as template. TCRdb took over this immuneACCESS table, retaining in-frame rearrangements with V and J assigned. Such tables are incomplete; in checked studies, under half of the missing clones stem from an unresolved V gene, and the remainder is unexplained. The sample table contains more than 90,000 clones; only one count was recorded for almost 60% of them. The ten largest clonotypes hold about a sixth of the sample. The starting material was CD8+ T cells sorted from blood, obtained between weeks 55 and 65, from a patient treated with tofacitinib. The source is a human donor with alopecia areata.

The J gene is TRBJ2-5, the V gene TRBV5-1; 11 nucleotides agree with TRBD2. With V trimmed by 3 bases and J by 1 base, 5 bases remained unmatched. CDR1 is SGHRS and CDR2 is YFSETQ in the germline V gene. The CDR3 is 16 residues long. The CDR3 sequence: CASSWGTSGTQETQYF. CDR3 sequence (DNA): TGCGCCAGCAGCTGGGGGACTAGCGGAACCCAAGAGACCCAGTACTTC.

This sequence joins TRBV15 and TRBJ2-3, with a possible D match to TRBD1 (6 bases). The CDR3 covers 15 residues. The germline V and J ends were trimmed by 2 bases and 3 bases, with 12 bases remaining between them. In germline, CDR1 is LNHNV, CDR2 YYDKDF (reference sequence). The CDR3 loop is CATSRPPQGTDTQYF. CDR3 coding DNA: TGTGCCACCAGCAGACCCCCTCAGGGGACAGATACGCAGTATTTT. The variable domain in full, with the rest retrieved from reference TRBV15 and TRBJ2-3, is DAMVIQNPRYQVTQFGKPVTLSCSQTLNHNVMYWYQQKSSQAPKLLFHYYDKDFNNEADTPDNFQSRRPNTSFCFLDIRSPGLGDTAMYLCATSRPPQGTDTQYFGPGTRLTVL.

The rearrangement links TRBV9 to TRBJ2-7; TRBD2 might be the D (7 bases). The CDR3 runs 15 residues. Trimming removed 2 bases from V and 1 base from J, with 13 bases in between. Germline-derived CDR1 and CDR2 are SGDLS and YYNGEE. This CDR3 reads CASSVAGGASYEQYF. The DNA for the CDR3 is TGTGCCAGCAGCGTTGCTGGGGGGGCATCCTACGAGCAGTACTTC.

This chain uses TRBV19 with TRBJ2-3; 7 bases align to TRBD1. Trimming removed 4 bases from V and 2 bases from J; junction bases left unmatched: 6. From germline, CDR1 is LNHDA and CDR2 SQIVND (reference sequence). The CDR3 runs 15 residues. This CDR3 is CASSTWTGYTDTQYF. The CDR3 DNA reads as TGTGCCAGTAGTACCTGGACAGGATACACAGATACGCAGTATTTT.

This chain uses TRBV7-9 with TRBJ1-1; D possibly corresponds to TRBD1 (6 bases). The germline CDR1 and CDR2 sequences are SEHNR and FQNEAQ (reference sequence). Between the trimmed V and J ends, which lost 2 bases and 5 bases, there was a span of 18 bases. The length of the CDR3 is 16 residues. The CDR3 loop reads CASSLRRGAGDTEAFF. CDR3 bases: TGTGCCAGCAGCTTAAGGCGCGGGGCAGGGGATACTGAAGCTTTCTTT.

The chain has TRBV15 and TRBJ1-2, with 10 bases matching TRBD1. Germline-derived CDR1 and CDR2 are LNHNV and YYDKDF (reference sequence). The length of the CDR3 is 13 residues. V trimming: 5 bases; J trimming: 8 bases; junction bases outside the gene matches: 5. The CDR3 loop reads CATSDRGLEGYTF. DNA for the CDR3: TGTGCCACCAGCGACAGGGGGCTAGAGGGCTACACCTTC.

The rearrangement links TRBV5-6 to TRBJ2-1; no clear D. The length of the CDR3 is 14 residues. Germline lookup yields CDR1 SGHDT and CDR2 YYEEEE. V gave up 4 bases and J gave up 0 bases, with 8 bases separating them. Here the CDR3 DNA reads TGTGCCAGCAGCCCCGGAATCTCCTACAATGAGCAGTTCTTC. It is translated as CASSPGISYNEQFF.

The chain employs TRBV5-6 and TRBJ1-3; 9 bases agree with TRBD1. The CDR3 is 17 amino acids. CDR1 is SGHDT, CDR2 YYEEEE, per germline. V shed 0 bases, J shed 0 bases, and the junction held 4 bases outside the gene matches. CDR3 in DNA: TGTGCCAGCAGCTTGGGACAGGGGGTTAACTCTGGAAACACCATATATTTT. This translates into CASSLGQGVNSGNTIYF.

V usage is TRBV23-1 and J usage is TRBJ1-1, with 7 bases matching TRBD1. TRBV23-1 counts as an open reading frame of uncertain function. Trimming cost V 4 bases and J 0 bases; bases outside gene matches: 17. The CDR3 is made up of 19 amino acids. The CDR3 sequence is CASSLPLAPGQPMNTEAFF. In DNA form, the CDR3 reads TGCGCCAGCAGTCTCCCCCTGGCCCCGGGACAGCCTATGAACACTGAAGCTTTCTTT.

This clone was observed once. V and J are TRBV29-1 and TRBJ1-2, with D hard to call. Germline V gene sequence: CDR1 SQVTM, CDR2 ANQGSEA. V lost 2 bases, J lost 4 bases, and 8 bases lay in between. The CDR3 is made up of 12 amino acids. This CDR3 reads CSVESGGYGYTF. The CDR3 DNA sequence: TGCAGCGTTGAATCGGGCGGCTATGGCTACACCTTC.

Points on this clone: The germline gene is not matched at one end of the junction; a read error may be the cause. The chain couples TRBV4-1 to TRBJ2-3; 10 bases match TRBD2. The CDR3 has 13 residues. Germline values: CDR1 MGHRA, CDR2 YSYEKL. Here the CDR3 DNA reads TGCGCCAGCAGCCAAGTCGCTGGACTAGCGGCTTCCTTT. Protein sequence: CASSQVAGLAASF.

This sequence joins TRBV29-1 and TRBJ2-7, with 11 bases that match TRBD2. Trimming took 6 bases from V and 0 from J; bases not matched to a gene: 4. The CDR3 has 14 amino acids. CDR1 is SQVTM, CDR2 ANQGSEA, per germline. The CDR3 sequence is CSVRLAGTSYEQYF. CDR3 nucleotide sequence: TGCAGCGTCAGACTAGCGGGGACCTCCTACGAGCAGTACTTC.

This chain links TRBV5-1 with TRBJ2-2, with a weak D call TRBD2 (5 bases). Germline V lookup: CDR1 SGHRS, CDR2 YFSETQ. V was clipped by 1 base and J by 5 bases, with 12 bases between them. The CDR3 runs to 15 residues. The CDR3 is CASSLRTSGTGELFF. CDR3 DNA: TGCGCCAGCAGCTTGAGGACTTCGGGGACCGGGGAGCTGTTTTTT.

V is TRBV29-1 and J is TRBJ1-3; unclear D gene. Germline V gives CDR1 SQVTM, CDR2 ANQGSEA. Trimming left V 2 bases short and J 0 bases short, with 5 bases between. CDR3 size: 13 residues. The CDR3 loop reads CSVEINSGNTIYF. The CDR3 bases are TGCAGCGTTGAAATCAACTCTGGAAACACCATATATTTT.

The chain joins TRBV29-1 to TRBJ1-1; a weak D match, TRBD1 (6 bases). Germline CDR1 is SQVTM and CDR2 is ANQGSEA. The V end was cut by 5 bases, the J end by 3 bases, with 13 bases between. The CDR3 spans 13 residues. CDR3 DNA sequence: TGCAGCGTTTTCCCAGGGGTCGACACTGAAGCTTTCTTT. It codes for CSVFPGVDTEAFF. Filled out from reference TRBV29-1 and TRBJ1-1, the complete variable domain reads SAVISQKPSRDICQRGTSLTIQCQVDSQVTMMFWYRQQPGQSLTLIATANQGSEATYESGFVIDKFPISRPNLTFSTLTVSNMSPEDSSIYLCSVFPGVDTEAFFGQGTRLTVV.

The chain links TRBV27 to TRBJ1-1, with D unresolved. CDR1 is MNHEY and CDR2 is SMNVEV in the germline V gene (reference sequence). This CDR3 comprises 16 residues. Between the trimmed V and J ends, which lost 2 bases and 3 bases, there was a span of 16 bases. For the CDR3, the DNA is TGTGCCAGCAGTTTAGGCTTTGGGCCCCAGGACACTGAAGCTTTCTTT. Translating it yields CASSLGFGPQDTEAFF.

This sequence joins TRBV5-6 and TRBJ2-3, with 10 positions matching TRBD2. In germline, CDR1 is SGHDT, CDR2 YYEEEE. J lost 1 base, V lost 6 bases, and 11 bases had no gene match. This CDR3 is 17 amino acids long. The CDR3 is CASIYSTGTSGTDTQYF. The CDR3 DNA is TGTGCCAGCATCTACTCAACCGGGACTAGCGGCACAGATACGCAGTATTTT.

This chain links TRBV13 with TRBJ2-7, with 14 bases that match TRBD2. Germline values: CDR1 PRHDT, CDR2 FYEKMQ (reference sequence). V shed 5 bases and J 8 bases; nucleotides not matched to a gene: 5. The CDR3 totals 14 residues. The CDR3 nucleotides are TGTGCCAGCAGCCCTGGGACTAGCGGGGGTAAGCAGTACTTC. Translating it yields CASSPGTSGGKQYF.